This paragraph covers one T cell receptor (beta chain) sequence. Antigen specificity is unknown. This sample was included in a study of T cells in Graves' hyperthyroidism and ophthalmopathy. Researchers took RNA transcripts and amplified the TCR beta CDR3 regions from them. During a first-round RT-PCR of the TCR CDR3, the HTBI primer set was used. TCRdb called the multiplex PCR reads again in MiXCR, with one record for every CDR3 protein. Here the sample spans hundreds of thousands of distinct CDR3 sequences, approximately 15% being singletons. Newly diagnosed hyperthyroidism patients aged 18 to 65 years had disease lasting under 2 months. Findings and limits, study-wide: Stable hyperthyroidism and ophthalmopathy were separated using 13 V-J signatures.

There are 16 residues in the CDR3. Trimming took 0 bases from V and 0 from J, leaving 11 bases between them. Sequencing input: blood. The receptor was isolated from a woman between 18 and 29 years old with Graves' hyperthyroidism. The genes are TRBV12-3 or TRBV12-4 and TRBJ1-2; possibly TRBD1 for D (5 bases). The CDR3: CASSLAVDTANYGYTF. CDR3 sequence (DNA): TGTGCCAGCAGTTTAGCTGTGGACACCGCTAACTATGGCTACACCTTC.